The following is a T cell receptor (beta chain) sequence with its context. Its cognate antigen is unknown. This table comes from immunoSEQ multiplex PCR, and its TCRdb copy is limited to in-frame clones, with some not included. The repertoire holds about 350,000 clones, about 89% seen once, with around 5% in the top ten. The treatment: approximately 18 received Ad26.COV2.S at low or high dose, single or two shots; roughly five received placebo; per-sample allocation not given. Samples were taken on day 63 after the first vaccine or placebo injection. The sample originates from a study of Ad26.COV2.S vaccination and SARS-CoV-2 variants. Notes on the study in general: Marked by substantial breadth, spike-specific CD8+ and CD4+ T cell responses were reportedly seen after vaccination.

V was cut by 4 bases and J by 1 base, with 7 bases left in between. Germline assignment: CDR1 SQVTM and CDR2 ANQGSEA. This CDR3 is 12 amino acids long. The sequence was collected from a person aged 18-60 years who received the Ad26.COV2.S COVID-19 vaccine or a placebo. The sample was peripheral blood, taken in a trial of Ad26.COV2.S vaccine versus placebo. This chain uses TRBV29-1 with TRBJ1-1; no definite D call. CDR3 in DNA: TGCAGCGTTGTCCAGGAGAACACTGAAGCTTTCTTT. The encoded protein is CSVVQENTEAFF.